Below, one T cell receptor (beta chain) is given with its context. Its antigen remains unknown. The CDR3 sequence is 15 residues long. Looked up from germline, CDR1 is MDHEN and CDR2 is SYDVKM. It was by 5' RACE with UMI labels that the TRB cDNA libraries were prepared. With the 5' RACE reads reprocessed, TCRdb shows one record per CDR3 protein and no DNA. This table lists about 63,000 distinct CDR3 sequences. This entry comes from a study of CXCR3-negative and CXCR3-positive naive CD8 T cells. Study results and limitations: Naive cells that were CXCR3-positive had more hydrophobic TRB CDR3s (compared with CXCR3-negative naive cells). Naive subsets were similarly diverse, while memory CD8+ repertoires were much less diverse.

The TCR sequence derives from a human donor in good health. Some clones in this sample may be carry-over from other donors' samples. The material sequenced was naive CXCR3+ CD8+ T cells from blood. The subset is: CD45RO-CCR7+CD27+CD95- naive CD8+ T cells expressing CXCR3 (TNR3+). The chain couples TRBV28 to TRBJ1-4; TCRdb selects TRBD1, and the lack of DNA leaves this call unchecked. The CDR3 region is CASSSPRQGGEKLFF.